The clone carrying this TCR beta chain was observed a handful of times. These data come from a study of T cell changes during pregnancy in multiple sclerosis. V was pared by 3 bases and J by 0 bases, with 18 bases between. Germline V gene data show CDR1 as MDHEN and CDR2 as SYDVKM. The CDR3 loop spans 19 amino acids. Profiled with immunoSEQ multiplex PCR; TCRdb holds only in-frame clones, not every one. The table shows 55,000 to 80,000 clones, with about 94% occurring only once. The sequenced sample was CD8+ T cells from peripheral blood mononuclear cells, obtained in the second trimester of pregnancy. This clonotype was sampled from a female donor with multiple sclerosis, enrolled in a pregnancy study. The chain couples TRBV28 to TRBJ2-6, with D possibly matching TRBD1 (5 bases). The CDR3 here is CASSLKGQTHNSGANVLTF. The CDR3, as DNA: TGTGCCAGCAGTTTGAAGGGGCAGACGCACAACTCTGGGGCCAACGTCCTGACTTTC.